The 28 T cell receptor beta chains below all came from one sample that was sequenced in a study of shared clonotypes between healthy human individuals. The data were produced by immunoSEQ multiplex PCR, yet TCRdb's version contains in-frame clones alone and is incomplete. The sample has about 1.1 million clones, around three quarters seen once; the top ten hold roughly 0.57%. The specimen was memory CD4+ T cells from PBMCs. Sample subset: CD45RA-negative fraction. These receptor sequences come from a man aged 18 to 35 in good health. Some clones in this sample may be carry-over from other donors' samples.

The gene calls are TRBV19 and TRBJ2-5, with D perhaps assigned TRBD1 or TRBD2 (5 bases each). This CDR3 is built from 17 residues. Germline CDR1 and CDR2: LNHDA and SQIVND (reference sequence). Trimming pared 5 bases from V and 5 bases from J, leaving 24 bases between. The chain's CDR3 is CASSVPRFGDGLETQYF. Here the CDR3 DNA reads TGTGCCAGTAGTGTCCCCCGGTTCGGGGACGGTCTGGAGACCCAGTACTTC.

The chain employs TRBV6-1 and TRBJ2-1; the match to TRBD2 covers 9 bases. Losses at the gene ends were 2 bases for V and 4 bases for J; bases not matched to a gene: 6. The CDR3 is made up of 16 amino acids. Germline V CDR1 and CDR2: MNHNS, SASEGT. The CDR3 protein is CASSEFGGRGYNEQFF. Here the CDR3 DNA reads TGTGCCAGCAGTGAATTTGGCGGGAGGGGATACAATGAGCAGTTCTTC.

In regard to this clone: Other DNA sequences in the same sample also yield this CDR3. The gene calls are TRBV18 and TRBJ1-1; tentative D call: TRBD1 (5 bases). Germline V lookup: CDR1 KGHSH, CDR2 LQKENI. The germline V and J ends were trimmed by 4 bases and 4 bases, with 10 bases remaining between them. The CDR3 consists of 13 residues. CDR3 DNA sequence: TGTGCCAGCTCACAAGGGGCTAGCACTGAAGCTTTCTTT. Its translation: CASSQGASTEAFF.

This sequence joins TRBV5-1 and TRBJ2-5, with D perhaps TRBD1 (6 bases). Per the germline V gene, CDR1 is SGHRS and CDR2 is YFSETQ. The CDR3 loop spans 13 amino acids. The CDR3 reads CAASGESGETQYF. CDR3 nucleotides: TGCGCAGCTTCAGGGGAATCCGGAGAGACCCAGTACTTC.

The chain combines TRBV28 with TRBJ2-7, with 7 bases identical to TRBD2. V lost 5 bases to trimming and J lost 3 bases; unmatched junction nucleotides: 16. Germline CDR1 MDHEN, CDR2 SYDVKM. CDR3 size: 17 residues. DNA for the CDR3: TGTGCCAGCAGTGGGAGAACGAGGGCGGGAGCTTTCTACGAGCAGTACTTC. Translated: CASSGRTRAGAFYEQYF.

This clone was seen just once. This rearrangement joins TRBV19 to TRBJ1-5, with unresolved D. There are 13 residues in the CDR3. V gave up 7 bases and J gave up 5 bases, with 12 bases separating them. Germline assignment: CDR1 LNHDA and CDR2 SQIVND (reference sequence). CDR3 residues: CASKPSYYQPQHF. In nucleotides, the CDR3 is TGTGCCAGTAAGCCCAGCTATTATCAGCCCCAGCATTTT.

The genes are TRBV30 and TRBJ2-1; D is unclear. The CDR3 consists of 11 residues. Trimming pared 7 bases from V and 9 bases from J, leaving 13 bases between. Germline loops: CDR1 GTSNPN, CDR2 SVGIG (reference sequence). The CDR3 DNA follows: TGTGCCTTTATAAGGTCCGTTGAGCAGTTCTTC. This sequence encodes CAFIRSVEQFF.

Worth noting for this clone: This CDR3 is also generated by other DNA sequences in the sample. The V and J genes are TRBV28 and TRBJ1-5; D uncertain. Germline V gene data show CDR1 as MDHEN and CDR2 as SYDVKM. This CDR3 contains 12 residues. The V and J ends lost 5 bases and 6 bases respectively, with 8 bases between them. CDR3 residues: CASSPPGQPQHF. The CDR3 DNA reads as TGTGCCAGCAGTCCCCCCGGTCAGCCCCAGCATTTT.

The gene calls are TRBV5-6 and TRBJ2-5, with D unresolved. Germline V lookup: CDR1 SGHDT, CDR2 YYEEEE. The V end was cut by 4 bases, the J end by 5 bases, with 15 bases between. The CDR3 has 14 residues. The CDR3 is CASSRQQSGETQYF. The CDR3 region has the DNA TGTGCCAGCAGCCGACAACAATCTGGGGAGACCCAGTACTTC.

This clone was observed a single time. The identical CDR3 is also encoded by other nucleotide sequences in the sample. The V call is TRBV7-2, the J call TRBJ2-2, with unresolved D. V was clipped by 2 bases and J by 1 base, with 5 bases between them. Germline V lookup: CDR1 SGHTA, CDR2 FQGNSA. This CDR3 comprises 14 residues. CDR3 DNA: TGTGCCAGCAGCTTACTCGGGAACACCGGGGAGCTGTTTTTT. Translation gives CASSLLGNTGELFF.

This clone was counted a few times. This chain uses TRBV21-1 with TRBJ1-1. TRBV21-1 is a known pseudogene. This CDR3 has 14 residues. This CDR3 reads CASSRTVSNTEAFF. CDR3 nucleotides: TGTGCCAGCAGCCGTACCGTCAGCAACACTGAAGCTTTCTTT.

The V gene is TRBV5-1, the J gene TRBJ2-1, with 8 bases identical to TRBD2. J was trimmed by 1 base and V by 5 bases; bases with no gene match: 8. CDR3 length equals 16 residues. Germline V gene sequence: CDR1 SGHRS, CDR2 YFSETQ. This CDR3 is CASRPQSGSSYNEQFF. In DNA form, the CDR3 reads TGCGCCAGCAGGCCCCAAAGCGGGAGTTCCTACAATGAGCAGTTCTTC. Full variable domain (remainder filled in from reference TRBV5-1 and TRBJ2-1): KAGVTQTPRYLIKTRGQQVTLSCSPISGHRSVSWYQQTPGQGLQFLFEYFSETQRNKGNFPGRFSGRQFSNSRSEMNVSTLELGDSALYLCASRPQSGSSYNEQFFGPGTRLTVL.

The rearrangement uses TRBV7-2 and TRBJ1-3; D unresolved. V was trimmed by 2 bases and J by 0 bases, leaving 11 bases between them. The CDR3 runs 16 residues. CDR1 SGHTA and CDR2 FQGNSA come from the germline V gene. The CDR3 sequence is CASSLILVGSGNTIYF. The CDR3 DNA reads TGTGCCAGCAGCTTAATATTAGTGGGCTCTGGAAACACCATATATTTT.

This clone was seen more than once but under ten times. The chain employs TRBV2 and TRBJ1-2, with a tentative D call TRBD1 (6 bases). The CDR3 is made up of 12 amino acids. Germline V gene sequence: CDR1 SNHLY, CDR2 FYNNEI. Deletions cut 1 base from V and 8 bases from J, with 8 bases between. CDR3 protein: CASSEEGQGYTF. CDR3 DNA: TGTGCCAGCAGTGAAGAGGGACAAGGCTACACCTTC.

The chain is built from TRBV7-2 and TRBJ1-5, with 7 nucleotides matching TRBD1. V was pared by 3 bases and J by 3 bases, with 5 bases of the junction left unmatched. The CDR3 runs to 15 residues. The germline CDR1 and CDR2 sequences are SGHTA and FQGNSA. The CDR3 region is CASSLHRGINQPQHF. The CDR3 region has the DNA TGTGCCAGCAGCTTGCACAGGGGAATCAATCAGCCCCAGCATTTT.

This chain joins TRBV6-1 and TRBJ1-2, with D uncertain. This CDR3 has 13 residues. The germline V gene encodes CDR1 MNHNS and CDR2 SASEGT. V lost 6 bases and J 1 base, leaving 9 bases between the germline ends. The CDR3 loop is CASRLERNYGYTF. The CDR3 DNA reads TGTGCCAGCAGGCTCGAACGTAACTATGGCTACACCTTC.

This clone has only a few counts. The V gene is TRBV6-1, the J gene TRBJ2-1; D remains unclear. CDR1 and CDR2 (germline): MNHNS, SASEGT. The CDR3 has 13 amino acids. The V end was cut by 4 bases, the J end by 5 bases, with 9 bases between. The chain's CDR3 is CASSVVGNNEQFF. CDR3 bases: TGTGCCAGCAGTGTGGTAGGGAACAATGAGCAGTTCTTC.

V gene TRBV29-1 combines with J gene TRBJ2-1; D is unclear. The CDR3 contains 12 residues. Germline assignment: CDR1 SQVTM and CDR2 ANQGSEA. V dropped 6 bases and J dropped 2 bases, with 8 bases sitting between them. The CDR3 nucleotides read TGCAGCGTCCGAGTCCCCTACAATGAGCAGTTCTTC. It specifies CSVRVPYNEQFF.

This chain connects TRBV5-1 to TRBJ1-5, with D uncertain. In germline, CDR1 is SGHRS, CDR2 YFSETQ. The CDR3 is 16 amino acids. Deletions cut 0 bases from V and 0 bases from J, with 10 bases between. CDR3 nucleotides: TGCGCCAGCAGCTTGGAACCTAAGGGTAGCAATCAGCCCCAGCATTTT. Its protein is CASSLEPKGSNQPQHF.

The chain has TRBV11-2 and TRBJ1-3, with D uncertain. Between the trimmed V and J ends, which lost 3 bases and 2 bases, there was a span of 8 bases. CDR3 length: 14 amino acids. Germline values: CDR1 SGHAT, CDR2 FQNNGV. The CDR3 loop is CASSLTGPGNTIYF. The CDR3 nucleotides are TGTGCCAGCAGCTTGACCGGACCTGGAAACACCATATATTTT.

V gene TRBV9 combines with J gene TRBJ2-3; D uncertain. The germline V gene has CDR1 SGDLS and CDR2 YYNGEE. V was trimmed by 6 bases and J by 6 bases, leaving 14 bases between them. The CDR3 contains 13 residues. The CDR3 spells CASNIALEDTQYF. In DNA form, the CDR3 reads TGTGCCAGCAACATAGCATTGGAGGATACGCAGTATTTT.

The rearrangement joins TRBV28 to TRBJ2-1, with D uncertain. Per germline, CDR1 MDHEN and CDR2 SYDVKM. The V end was cut by 3 bases, the J end by 4 bases, with 16 bases between. This CDR3 has 16 residues. The CDR3 is CASSFFGGAIYNEQFF. The CDR3 DNA reads as TGTGCCAGCAGTTTTTTCGGCGGCGCAATTTACAATGAGCAGTTCTTC.

The chain employs TRBV15 and TRBJ1-5; D ambiguous. Germline loops: CDR1 LNHNV, CDR2 YYDKDF (reference sequence). V was cut by 5 bases and J by 0 bases, with 14 bases left in between. This CDR3 is 16 amino acids long. The CDR3 region has the DNA TGTGCCACCAGCCCCTGGCGAGGAAATAGCAATCAGCCCCAGCATTTT. Its protein product is CATSPWRGNSNQPQHF.

This chain uses TRBV2 with TRBJ2-5; 8 bases match TRBD1. Germline V gene sequence: CDR1 SNHLY, CDR2 FYNNEI. J was trimmed by 0 bases and V by 7 bases; bases with no gene match: 7. CDR3 length equals 15 residues. CDR3 in DNA: TGTGCCAGCAAGGAGGGGGACAGGAACCAAGAGACCCAGTACTTC. It yields the protein CASKEGDRNQETQYF.

This chain links TRBV27 with TRBJ1-2, with 7 bases lining up with TRBD1. The V segment lost 6 bases and the J segment 4 bases; nucleotides outside the gene matches: 14. Looked up from germline, CDR1 is MNHEY and CDR2 is SMNVEV (reference sequence). This CDR3 has 16 residues. CDR3 nucleotides: TGTGCCAGCAGCGACAGGGCCTCCCTCGTCAGCTATGGCTACACCTTC. Translated: CASSDRASLVSYGYTF.

This clone has just one count. The chain recombines TRBV28 with TRBJ2-7; D perhaps matches TRBD1 (7 bases). Deletions cut 2 bases from V and 0 bases from J, with 8 bases between. Per germline, CDR1 MDHEN and CDR2 SYDVKM. The CDR3 is made up of 14 amino acids. CDR3 loop: CASSLQGGSYEQYF. The CDR3 DNA sequence: TGTGCCAGCAGTTTACAGGGGGGCTCCTACGAGCAGTACTTC.

This clone is a singleton in its sample. The chain employs TRBV14 and TRBJ2-7; 7 positions agree with TRBD1. The CDR3 is made up of 15 amino acids. Germline loops: CDR1 SGHDN, CDR2 FVKESK. The V and J ends lost 1 base and 4 bases, in that order; junction bases with no gene match: 7. The CDR3 DNA follows: TGTGCCAGCAGCCAAGCCCCCGGGACAGCTTACGAGCAGTACTTC. Encoded protein: CASSQAPGTAYEQYF.

J is TRBJ1-1 and V is TRBV7-8; D call uncertain. With 5 bases removed from V and 1 base from J, the gap between germline ends came to 14 bases. Germline CDR1 and CDR2: SGHVS and FQNEAQ. This CDR3 comprises 15 residues. CDR3 protein: CASSPYPTKNTEAFF. The CDR3 region has the DNA TGTGCCAGCAGCCCCTACCCGACAAAGAACACTGAAGCTTTCTTT.